These T cell receptor beta chains were read from a single sample in a study of CD8+ T cells in alopecia areata. Measured with immunoSEQ multiplex PCR; TCRdb has only the in-frame clones, and not every one. The sample has 150,000 to 200,000 clones; about 61% are singletons. The sample was CD4+ T cells sorted from blood, taken at approximately week 60, from a patient treated with tofacitinib. The source of these receptors is a human donor with alopecia areata. The CDR3 runs from the conserved cysteine through the conserved F or W. The D gene is left open where the match is weak. Rows may omit the clone size; those that give it use once, few, many or a size class.

>few|TRBJ1-4|TRBV5-6|-
TGTGCCAGCAGCTCCCCCGGGACCGGGGAAAAACTGTTTTTT
CASSSPGTGEKLFF
>-|TRBJ1-2|TRBV14|TRBD1
TGTGCCAGCAGCCAGGGACAGGGGATTATCTACACCTTC
CASSQGQGIIYTF
>-|TRBJ2-7|TRBV2|-
TGTGCCAGCAGCGACGGGGCAGCCACAGGCTACGAGCAGTACTTC
CASSDGAATGYEQYF
>-|TRBJ1-1|TRBV6-5|-
TGTGCCAGCACCTTAAACAGGGCCACTCAAGCTTTCTTT
CASTLNRATQAFF
>-|TRBJ2-1|TRBV30|TRBD2
TGTGCCTGGAGTACTAGCGGGGGAAATGAGCAGTTCTTC
CAWSTSGGNEQFF
>-|TRBJ1-6|TRBV5-1|-
TGCGCCAGCAGCTTGGAGTGGGTTAGGTCACCCCTCCACTTT
CASSLEWVRSPLHF
>-|TRBJ2-3|TRBV7-8|TRBD2
TGTGCCAGCAGCTCTACTAGCGGGGTTACCAGGGGCACAGATACGCAGTATTTT
CASSSTSGVTRGTDTQYF
>-|TRBJ2-1|TRBV2|-
TGTGCCAGCAGCGAAGACACCAGCTCCTACAATGAGCAGTTCTTC
CASSEDTSSYNEQFF
>-|TRBJ2-5|TRBV6-5|-
TGTGCCAGCAGCCTCGAAGAGACCCAGTACTTC
CASSLEETQYF
>-|TRBJ2-3|TRBV19|-
TGTGCCAGTAGACGAGATACGCAGTATTTT
CASRRDTQYF